The table lists the clone carrying this T cell receptor beta chain with a count of one. The entry originates in a study of blood T cell repertoires in COVID-19. Study overall: In each case, the material was cDNA or gDNA derived from T cells, B-cell-depleted T cells, or PBMCs.

Trimming pared 4 bases from V and 5 bases from J, leaving 12 bases between. Germline CDR1 SGHDT, CDR2 YYEEEE. This CDR3 spans 13 amino acids. Profiling relied on immunoSEQ multiplex PCR, and the TCRdb table lists in-frame clones only, not all of them. This sample has roughly 190,000 clones, with around 83% found just once. The rearrangement links TRBV5-6 to TRBJ2-5; D is undetermined. This clonotype was sampled from an elderly woman in a cohort sampled during active or convalescent COVID-19. Material for sequencing was peripheral blood. CDR3 nucleotides: TGTGCCAGCAGCAATGCCGCGAGCGAGACCCAGTACTTC. This sequence encodes CASSNAASETQYF.